Sequencing of this T cell receptor (beta chain) was carried out in a study of neoadjuvant nivolumab and ipilimumab in lung cancer. General study findings and limits: Compared with tumor-adjacent uninvolved lung, resected tumors showed greater richness and clonality. Only two of four nivolumab-treated tumors gained richness and clonality by surgery.

CDR3 length equals 15 residues. CDR1 and CDR2 from the germline V gene are LNHDA and SQIVND (reference sequence). Germline trimming cut 0 bases from V and 0 bases from J; bases unmatched to any gene: 2. TCRdb keeps only in-frame clones here, not all; method: immunoSEQ multiplex PCR. Among about 18,000 clones listed, about 89% were seen once. Remarks on this clone: Its specificity is unknown.

The receptor was derived from an adult with non-small cell lung cancer. The sample was peripheral blood, taken before neoadjuvant nivolumab, alone or with ipilimumab. The chain links TRBV19 to TRBJ2-7; 7 nucleotides line up with TRBD1. In DNA, the CDR3 is TGTGCCAGTAGTATAGAACAGGGGAGCTCCTACGAGCAGTACTTC. Protein sequence: CASSIEQGSSYEQYF.